This T cell receptor beta chain was documented in a study of Ad26.COV2.S vaccination and SARS-CoV-2 variants. The sample's treatment: 15 to 20 received Ad26.COV2.S at low or high dose, single or two shots; five or six received placebo; per-sample allocation not given. Samples were taken on day 63 after the first vaccine or placebo injection. SARS-CoV-2 spike from the Wuhan strain was encoded by the vaccine, an Ad26 vector. Germline CDR1 and CDR2: SNHLY and FYNNEI. The CDR3 runs 19 residues. V lost 7 bases to trimming and J lost 6 bases; unmatched junction nucleotides: 23. This table comes from immunoSEQ multiplex PCR, and its TCRdb copy is limited to in-frame clones, with some not included. The sample includes around 450,000 clones, 89% of them seen just once. Notes on the study in general: Vaccinated and placebo-treated recipients had similar non-spike TCR breadth. Spike-specific TCR breadth was greater in vaccine than placebo recipients.

Turning to this clone: Its antigen remains unknown.

Source: peripheral blood, taken in a trial of Ad26.COV2.S vaccine versus placebo. The chain has TRBV2 and TRBJ2-4; 8 bases are shared with TRBD1. The clonotype comes from a person between 18 and 59 years old who received the Ad26.COV2.S COVID-19 vaccine or a placebo. DNA of the CDR3: TGTGCCAGCATTGTATGGAGTTTAGGACAGGGTCTCCTGGGAAACATTCAGTACTTC. It codes for CASIVWSLGQGLLGNIQYF. Using reference TRBV2 and TRBJ2-4 for the parts outside the CDR3, the full variable domain is EPEVTQTPSHQVTQMGQEVILRCVPISNHLYFYWYRQILGQKVEFLVSFYNNEISEKSEIFDDQFSVERPDGSNFTLKIRSTKLEDSAMYFCASIVWSLGQGLLGNIQYFGAGTRLSVL.